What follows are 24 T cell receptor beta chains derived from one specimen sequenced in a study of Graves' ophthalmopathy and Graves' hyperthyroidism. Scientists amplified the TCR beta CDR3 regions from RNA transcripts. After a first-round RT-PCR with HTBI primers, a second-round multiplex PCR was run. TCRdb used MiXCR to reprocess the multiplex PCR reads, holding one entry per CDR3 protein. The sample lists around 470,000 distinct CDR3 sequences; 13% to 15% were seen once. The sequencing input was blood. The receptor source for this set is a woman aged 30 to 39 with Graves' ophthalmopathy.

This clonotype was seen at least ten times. The CDR3: CASSQDVARGHRLGYGYTF. The CDR3 nucleotides read TGTGCCAGCAGCCAAGATGTAGCCAGGGGGCATCGTCTGGGCTATGGCTACACCTTC. The chain joins TRBV4-2 to TRBJ1-2; 8 positions match TRBD1. The germline V gene has CDR1 LGHNA and CDR2 YNFKEQ. V lost 0 bases, J lost 4 bases, and 16 bases stayed unmatched. CDR3 length: 19 residues.

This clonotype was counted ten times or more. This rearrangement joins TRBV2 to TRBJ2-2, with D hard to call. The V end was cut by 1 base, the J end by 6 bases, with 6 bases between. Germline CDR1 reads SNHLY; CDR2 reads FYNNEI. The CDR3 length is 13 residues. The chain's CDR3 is CASSEETAGELFF. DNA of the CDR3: TGTGCCAGCAGTGAAGAAACGGCCGGGGAGCTGTTTTTT.

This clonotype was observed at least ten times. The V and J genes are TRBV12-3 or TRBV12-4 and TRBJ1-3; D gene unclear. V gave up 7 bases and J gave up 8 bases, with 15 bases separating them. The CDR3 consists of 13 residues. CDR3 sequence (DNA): TGTGCCAGCACATTACCCTTACAACACACCATATATTTT. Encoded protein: CASTLPLQHTIYF.

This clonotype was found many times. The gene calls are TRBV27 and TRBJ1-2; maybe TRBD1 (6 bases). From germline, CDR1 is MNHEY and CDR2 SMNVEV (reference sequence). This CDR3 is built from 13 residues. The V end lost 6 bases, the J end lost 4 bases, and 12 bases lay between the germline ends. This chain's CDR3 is CASRSMTGYGYTF. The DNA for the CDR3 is TGTGCCAGCAGATCAATGACAGGCTATGGCTACACCTTC.

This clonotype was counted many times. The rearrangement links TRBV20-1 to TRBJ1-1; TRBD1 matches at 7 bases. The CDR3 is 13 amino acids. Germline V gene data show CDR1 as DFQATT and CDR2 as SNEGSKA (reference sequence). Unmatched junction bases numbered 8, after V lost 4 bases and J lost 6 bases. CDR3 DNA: TGCAGTGCTAAAGGGGACAGAGTCCCTGAAGCTTTCTTT. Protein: CSAKGDRVPEAFF.

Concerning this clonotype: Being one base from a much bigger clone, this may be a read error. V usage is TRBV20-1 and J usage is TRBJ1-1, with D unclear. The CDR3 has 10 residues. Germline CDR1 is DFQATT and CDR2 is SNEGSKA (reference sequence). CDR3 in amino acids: CRAGGTEACF. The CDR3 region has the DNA TGCAGGGCGGGCGGTACTGAAGCTTGCTTT.

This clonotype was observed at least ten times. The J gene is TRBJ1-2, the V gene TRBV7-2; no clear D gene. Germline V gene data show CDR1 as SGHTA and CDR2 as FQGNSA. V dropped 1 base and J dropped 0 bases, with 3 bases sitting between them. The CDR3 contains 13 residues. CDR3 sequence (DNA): TGTGCCAGCAGCTTAGACCCTAACTATGGCTACACCTTC. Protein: CASSLDPNYGYTF.

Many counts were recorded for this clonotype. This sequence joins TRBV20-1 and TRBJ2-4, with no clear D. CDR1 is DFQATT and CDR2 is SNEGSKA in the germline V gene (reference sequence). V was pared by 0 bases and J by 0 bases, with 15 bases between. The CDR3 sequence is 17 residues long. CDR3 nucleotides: TGCAGTGCTAGAGATCGGGTCCGACGCTTAGCCAAAAACATTCAGTACTTC. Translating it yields CSARDRVRRLAKNIQYF.

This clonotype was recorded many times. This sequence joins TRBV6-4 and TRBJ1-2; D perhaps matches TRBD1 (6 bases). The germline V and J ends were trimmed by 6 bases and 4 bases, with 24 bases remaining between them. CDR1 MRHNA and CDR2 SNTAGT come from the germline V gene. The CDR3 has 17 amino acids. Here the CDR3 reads CASRMTSRTARVYGYTF. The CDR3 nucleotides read TGTGCCAGCAGAATGACATCTCGGACAGCACGTGTCTATGGCTACACCTTC.

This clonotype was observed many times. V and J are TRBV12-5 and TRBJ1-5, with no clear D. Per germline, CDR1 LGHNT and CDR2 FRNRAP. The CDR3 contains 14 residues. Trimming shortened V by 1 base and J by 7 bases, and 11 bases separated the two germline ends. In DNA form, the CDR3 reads TGTGCTAGTGGTTTGGCCCCCCCGGAACAGCCCCAGCATTTT. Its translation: CASGLAPPEQPQHF.

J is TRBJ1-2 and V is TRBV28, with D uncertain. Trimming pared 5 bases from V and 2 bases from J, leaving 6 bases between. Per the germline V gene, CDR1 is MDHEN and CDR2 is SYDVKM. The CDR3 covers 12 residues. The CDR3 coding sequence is TGTGCCAGCAGTGGGGTGAACTATGGCTACACCTTC. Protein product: CASSGVNYGYTF.

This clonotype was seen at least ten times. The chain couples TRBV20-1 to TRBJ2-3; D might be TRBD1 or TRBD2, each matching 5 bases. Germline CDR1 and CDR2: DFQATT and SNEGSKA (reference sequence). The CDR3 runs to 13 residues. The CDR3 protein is CRTSEGSTDTQYF. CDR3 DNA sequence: TGCAGGACCTCAGAGGGGAGCACAGATACGCAGTATTTT.

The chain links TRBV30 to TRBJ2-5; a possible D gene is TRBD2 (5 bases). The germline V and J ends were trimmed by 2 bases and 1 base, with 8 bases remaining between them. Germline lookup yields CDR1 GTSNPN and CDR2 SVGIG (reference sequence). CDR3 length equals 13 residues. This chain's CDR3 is CAWSSGVQETQYF. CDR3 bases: TGTGCCTGGAGTTCCGGGGTCCAAGAGACCCAGTACTTC.

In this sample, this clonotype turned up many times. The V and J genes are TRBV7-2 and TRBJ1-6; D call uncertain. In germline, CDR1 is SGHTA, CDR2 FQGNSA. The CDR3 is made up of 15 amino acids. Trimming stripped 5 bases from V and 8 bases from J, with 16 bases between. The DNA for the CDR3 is TGTGCCAGCAGCCCCTGGATCGGGCTTGATTCACCCCTCCACTTT. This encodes CASSPWIGLDSPLHF.

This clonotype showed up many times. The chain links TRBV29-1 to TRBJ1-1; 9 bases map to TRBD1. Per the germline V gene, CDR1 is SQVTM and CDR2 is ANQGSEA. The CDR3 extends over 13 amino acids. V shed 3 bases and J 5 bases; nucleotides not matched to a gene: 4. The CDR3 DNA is TGCAGCGTTGAGGGGACAGGGAGGACTGAAGCTTTCTTT. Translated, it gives CSVEGTGRTEAFF.

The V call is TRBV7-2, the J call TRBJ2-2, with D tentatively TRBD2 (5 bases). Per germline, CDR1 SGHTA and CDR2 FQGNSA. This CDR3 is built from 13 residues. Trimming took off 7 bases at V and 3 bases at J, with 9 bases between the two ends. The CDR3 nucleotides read TGTGCCAGCACTGATAGCGACACCGGGGAGCTGTTTTTT. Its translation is CASTDSDTGELFF.

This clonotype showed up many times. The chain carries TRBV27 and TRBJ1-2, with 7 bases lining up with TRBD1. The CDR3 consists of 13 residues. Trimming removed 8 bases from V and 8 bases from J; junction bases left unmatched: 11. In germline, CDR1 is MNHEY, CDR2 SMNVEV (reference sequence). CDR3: CASGWQGGGGYTF. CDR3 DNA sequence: TGTGCCAGCGGGTGGCAAGGGGGCGGAGGCTACACCTTC.

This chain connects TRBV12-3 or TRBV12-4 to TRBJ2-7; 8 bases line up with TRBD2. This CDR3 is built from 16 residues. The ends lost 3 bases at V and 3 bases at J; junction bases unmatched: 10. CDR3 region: CASSFWERETFYEQYF. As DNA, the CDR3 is TGTGCCAGCAGTTTTTGGGAGCGGGAGACATTCTACGAGCAGTACTTC.

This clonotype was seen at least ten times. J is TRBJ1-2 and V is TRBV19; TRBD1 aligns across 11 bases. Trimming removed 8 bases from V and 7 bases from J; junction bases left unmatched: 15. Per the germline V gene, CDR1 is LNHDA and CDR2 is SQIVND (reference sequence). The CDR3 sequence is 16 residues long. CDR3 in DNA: TGTGCCAGTCATAGTATAGGACAGGGGGCGCGCGGTGGCTACACCTTC. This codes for CASHSIGQGARGGYTF.

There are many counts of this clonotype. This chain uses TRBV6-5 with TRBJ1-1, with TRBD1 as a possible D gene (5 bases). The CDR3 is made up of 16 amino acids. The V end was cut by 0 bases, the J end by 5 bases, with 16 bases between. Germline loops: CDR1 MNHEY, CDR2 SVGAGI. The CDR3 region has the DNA TGTGCCAGCAGTTACTCGATTTACAAGGGGAGGACTGAAGCTTTCTTT. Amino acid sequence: CASSYSIYKGRTEAFF.

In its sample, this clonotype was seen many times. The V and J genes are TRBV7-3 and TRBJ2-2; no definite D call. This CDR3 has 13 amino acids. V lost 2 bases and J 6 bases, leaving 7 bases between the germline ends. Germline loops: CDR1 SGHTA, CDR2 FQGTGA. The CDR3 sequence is CASSLLGAGELFF. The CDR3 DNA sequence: TGTGCCAGCAGCTTATTAGGCGCCGGGGAGCTGTTTTTT.

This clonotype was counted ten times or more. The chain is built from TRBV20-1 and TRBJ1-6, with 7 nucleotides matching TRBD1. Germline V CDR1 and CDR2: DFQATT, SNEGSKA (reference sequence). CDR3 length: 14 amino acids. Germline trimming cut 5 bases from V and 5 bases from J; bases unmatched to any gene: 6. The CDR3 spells CSARPRGDNSPLHF. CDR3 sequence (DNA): TGCAGTGCTCGACCCAGGGGGGATAATTCACCCCTCCACTTT.

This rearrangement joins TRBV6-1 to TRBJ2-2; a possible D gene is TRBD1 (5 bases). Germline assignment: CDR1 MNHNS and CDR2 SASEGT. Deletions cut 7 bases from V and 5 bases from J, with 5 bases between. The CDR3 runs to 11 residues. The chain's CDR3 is CASKGTGELFF. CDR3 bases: TGTGCCAGCAAGGGGACCGGGGAGCTGTTTTTT.

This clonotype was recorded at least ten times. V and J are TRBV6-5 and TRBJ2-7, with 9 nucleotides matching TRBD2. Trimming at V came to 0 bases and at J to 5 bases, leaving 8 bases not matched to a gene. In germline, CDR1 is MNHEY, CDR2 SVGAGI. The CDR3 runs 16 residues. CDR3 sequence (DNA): TGTGCCAGCAGTTACTCGGCGGGGGGGCCTTTCCACGAGCAGTACTTC. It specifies CASSYSAGGPFHEQYF.